This TCR beta chain was sequenced for a study of early T cells in non-severe SARS-CoV-2 infection. Study details: Chains stayed unpaired after sequencing of bulk RNA from unsorted whole blood. Findings of the study overall: There was a bias toward anti-spike CD8 responses in VDJdb matching, which missed private and CD4 specificities.

Individual cDNA molecules received unique molecular identifiers. TCRdb reprocessed the 5' RACE reads with MiXCR, giving one entry per CDR3 protein. The sample includes about 80,000 distinct CDR3 sequences, about 16% seen only once; the top ten take 2.5% to 3%. The CDR3 runs 13 residues. Germline V CDR1 and CDR2: MDHEN, SYDVKM. V lost 3 bases, J lost 7 bases, and 12 bases lay in between. About this clonotype: What it binds is not known.

The V and J genes are TRBV28 and TRBJ2-5, with D possibly matching TRBD2 (5 bases). The sequence came from an adult who was a healthcare worker with PCR-confirmed SARS-CoV-2 infection or an uninfected control (not recorded which). Input material: whole blood. The CDR3, as DNA: TGTGCCAGCAGTTTGCGGCAGGCGGGGACCCAGTACTTC. Encoded protein: CASSLRQAGTQYF. Drawing the rest from reference TRBV28 and TRBJ2-5, the complete variable domain is DVKVTQSSRYLVKRTGEKVFLECVQDMDHENMFWYRQDPGLGLRLIYFSYDVKMKEKGDIPEGYSVSREKKERFSLILESASTNQTSMYLCASSLRQAGTQYFGPGTRLLVL.